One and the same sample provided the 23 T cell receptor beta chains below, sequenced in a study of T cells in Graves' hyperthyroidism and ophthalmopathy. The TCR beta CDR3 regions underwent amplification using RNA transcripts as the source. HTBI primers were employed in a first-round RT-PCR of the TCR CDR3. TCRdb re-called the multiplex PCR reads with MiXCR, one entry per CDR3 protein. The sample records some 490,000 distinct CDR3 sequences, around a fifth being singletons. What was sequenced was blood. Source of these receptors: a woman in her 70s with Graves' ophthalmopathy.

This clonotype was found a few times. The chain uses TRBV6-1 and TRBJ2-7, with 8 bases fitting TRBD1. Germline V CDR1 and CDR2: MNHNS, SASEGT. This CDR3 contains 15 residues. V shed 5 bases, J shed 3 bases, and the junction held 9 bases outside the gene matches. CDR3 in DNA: TGTGCCAGCAGTTATTCCGGGACAGGAAACTACGAGCAGTACTTC. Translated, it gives CASSYSGTGNYEQYF.

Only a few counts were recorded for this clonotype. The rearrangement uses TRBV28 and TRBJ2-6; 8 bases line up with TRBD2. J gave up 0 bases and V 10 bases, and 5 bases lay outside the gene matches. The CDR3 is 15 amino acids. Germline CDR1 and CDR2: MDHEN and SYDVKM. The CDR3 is CATGSGSSGANVLTF. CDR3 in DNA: TGTGCCACCGGGAGCGGGAGCTCTGGGGCCAACGTCCTGACTTTC.

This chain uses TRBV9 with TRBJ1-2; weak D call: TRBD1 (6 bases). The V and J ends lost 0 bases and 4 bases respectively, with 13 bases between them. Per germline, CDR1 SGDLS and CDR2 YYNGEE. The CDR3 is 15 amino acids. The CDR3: CASSVDSRTVYGYTF. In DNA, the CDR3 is TGTGCCAGCAGCGTAGATTCAAGGACAGTCTATGGCTACACCTTC.

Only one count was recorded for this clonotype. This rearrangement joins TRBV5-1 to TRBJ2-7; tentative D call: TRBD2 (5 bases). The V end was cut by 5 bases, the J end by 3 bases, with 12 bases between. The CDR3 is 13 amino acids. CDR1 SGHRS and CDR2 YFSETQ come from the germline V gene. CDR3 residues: CASREGKSYEQYF. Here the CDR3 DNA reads TGCGCCAGCAGAGAGGGAAAGAGCTACGAGCAGTACTTC.

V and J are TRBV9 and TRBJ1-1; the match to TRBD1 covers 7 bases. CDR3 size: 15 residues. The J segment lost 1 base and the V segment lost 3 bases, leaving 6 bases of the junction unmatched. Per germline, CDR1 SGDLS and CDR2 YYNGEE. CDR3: CASSASDRANTEAFF. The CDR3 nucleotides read TGTGCCAGCAGCGCGAGCGACAGGGCGAACACTGAAGCTTTCTTT.

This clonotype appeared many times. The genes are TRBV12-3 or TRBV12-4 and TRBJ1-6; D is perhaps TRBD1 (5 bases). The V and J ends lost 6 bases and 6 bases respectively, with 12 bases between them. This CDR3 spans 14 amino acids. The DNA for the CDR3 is TGTGCCAGCAGAGAAGGGGCGGGTAATTCACCCCTCCACTTT. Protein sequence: CASREGAGNSPLHF.

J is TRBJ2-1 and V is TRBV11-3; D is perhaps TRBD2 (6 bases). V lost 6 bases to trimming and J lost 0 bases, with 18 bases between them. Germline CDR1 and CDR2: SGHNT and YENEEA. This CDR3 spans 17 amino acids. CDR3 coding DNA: TGTGCCAGCAGTCCTATGCGGGGTAGATCCTCCTACAATGAGCAGTTCTTC. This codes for CASSPMRGRSSYNEQFF.

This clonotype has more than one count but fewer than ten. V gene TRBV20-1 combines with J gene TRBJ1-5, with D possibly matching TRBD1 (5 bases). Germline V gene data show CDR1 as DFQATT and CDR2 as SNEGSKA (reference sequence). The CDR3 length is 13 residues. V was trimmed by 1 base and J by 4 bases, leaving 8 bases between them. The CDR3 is CSARGQPNQPQHF. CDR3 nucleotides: TGCAGTGCTAGAGGACAGCCAAATCAGCCCCAGCATTTT.

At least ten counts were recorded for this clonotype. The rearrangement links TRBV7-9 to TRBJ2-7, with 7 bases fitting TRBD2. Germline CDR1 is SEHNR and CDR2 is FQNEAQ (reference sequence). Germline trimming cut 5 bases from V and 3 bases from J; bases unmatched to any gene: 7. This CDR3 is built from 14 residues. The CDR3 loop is CASSPGAGVYEQYF. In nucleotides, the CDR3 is TGTGCCAGCAGCCCCGGGGCGGGAGTCTACGAGCAGTACTTC.

As DNA, the CDR3 is TGTGCCACCAGTGACGGGGGCGAGACCCAGTACTTC. Translated: CATSDGGETQYF. The J gene is TRBJ2-5, the V gene TRBV24-1; D is tentatively TRBD1 or TRBD2 (6 bases each). The CDR3 consists of 12 residues. Germline values: CDR1 KGHDR, CDR2 SFDVKD. Trimming took off 4 bases at V and 5 bases at J, with 7 bases between the two ends.

The DNA for the CDR3 is TGTGCCAGCAGCTTTGCGGTGAACACAAACTACAATGAGCAGTTCTTC. The encoded protein is CASSFAVNTNYNEQFF. V and J are TRBV7-8 and TRBJ2-1; D unresolved. Per the germline V gene, CDR1 is SGHVS and CDR2 is FQNEAQ. Trimming left V 3 bases short and J 3 bases short, with 15 bases between. The CDR3 sequence is 16 residues long.

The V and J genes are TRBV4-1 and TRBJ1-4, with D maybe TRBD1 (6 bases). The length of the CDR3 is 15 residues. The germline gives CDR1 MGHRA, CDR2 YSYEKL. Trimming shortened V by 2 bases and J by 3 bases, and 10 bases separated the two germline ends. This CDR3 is CASSQWGAANEKLFF. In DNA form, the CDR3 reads TGCGCCAGCAGCCAATGGGGGGCGGCTAATGAAAAACTGTTTTTT.

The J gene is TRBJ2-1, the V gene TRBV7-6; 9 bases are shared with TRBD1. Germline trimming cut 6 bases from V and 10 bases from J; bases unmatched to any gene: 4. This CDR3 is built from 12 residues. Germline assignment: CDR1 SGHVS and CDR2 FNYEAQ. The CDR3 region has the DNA TGTGCCAGCAGTGGACAGGGGCAGGAGCAGTTCTTC. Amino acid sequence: CASSGQGQEQFF. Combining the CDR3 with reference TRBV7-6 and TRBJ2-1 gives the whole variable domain GAGVSQSPRYKVTKRGQDVALRCDPISGHVSLYWYRQALGQGPEFLTYFNYEAQQDKSGLPNDRFSAERPEGSISTLTIQRTEQRDSAMYRCASSGQGQEQFFGPGTRLTVL.

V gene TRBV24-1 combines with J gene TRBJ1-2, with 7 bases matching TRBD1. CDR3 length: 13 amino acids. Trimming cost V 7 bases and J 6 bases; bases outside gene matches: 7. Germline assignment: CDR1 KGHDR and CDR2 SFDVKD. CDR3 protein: CATRETGDHGYTF. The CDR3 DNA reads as TGTGCCACCAGAGAAACAGGGGATCATGGCTACACCTTC.

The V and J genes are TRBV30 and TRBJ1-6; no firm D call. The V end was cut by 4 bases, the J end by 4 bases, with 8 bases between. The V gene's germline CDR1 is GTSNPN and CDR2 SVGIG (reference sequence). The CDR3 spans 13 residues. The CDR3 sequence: CAWTDGYNSPLHF. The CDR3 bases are TGTGCCTGGACGGACGGTTATAATTCACCCCTCCACTTT.

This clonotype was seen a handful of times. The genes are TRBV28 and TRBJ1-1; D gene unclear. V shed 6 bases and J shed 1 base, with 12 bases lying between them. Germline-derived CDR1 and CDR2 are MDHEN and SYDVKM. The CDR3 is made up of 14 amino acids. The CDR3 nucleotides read TGTGCCAGCAGCGGAGCTTGGGGGAACACTGAAGCTTTCTTT. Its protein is CASSGAWGNTEAFF.

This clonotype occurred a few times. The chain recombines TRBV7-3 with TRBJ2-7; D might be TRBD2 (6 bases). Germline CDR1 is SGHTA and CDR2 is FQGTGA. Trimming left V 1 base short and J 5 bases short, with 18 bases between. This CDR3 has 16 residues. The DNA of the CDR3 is TGTGCCAGCAGCTTAATGGGAGGTCACCTTGAAAACGAGCAGTACTTC. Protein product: CASSLMGGHLENEQYF. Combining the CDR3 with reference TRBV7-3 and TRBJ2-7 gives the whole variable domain GAGVSQTPSNKVTEKGKYVELRCDPISGHTALYWYRQSLGQGPEFLIYFQGTGAADDSGLPNDRFFAVRPEGSVSTLKIQRTERGDSAVYLCASSLMGGHLENEQYFGPGTRLTVT.

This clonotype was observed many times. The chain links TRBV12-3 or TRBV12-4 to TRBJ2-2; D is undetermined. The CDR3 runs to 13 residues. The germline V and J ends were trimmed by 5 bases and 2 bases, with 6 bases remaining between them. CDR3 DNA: TGTGCCAGCAGTCCCCATAACACCGGGGAGCTGTTTTTT. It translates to CASSPHNTGELFF.

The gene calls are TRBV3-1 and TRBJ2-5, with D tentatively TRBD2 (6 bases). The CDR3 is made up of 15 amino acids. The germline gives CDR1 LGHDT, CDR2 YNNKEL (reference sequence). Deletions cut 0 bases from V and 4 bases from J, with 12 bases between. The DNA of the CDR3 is TGTGCCAGCAGCCAAGATCACGGGCGGGGAGAGACCCAGTACTTC. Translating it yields CASSQDHGRGETQYF.

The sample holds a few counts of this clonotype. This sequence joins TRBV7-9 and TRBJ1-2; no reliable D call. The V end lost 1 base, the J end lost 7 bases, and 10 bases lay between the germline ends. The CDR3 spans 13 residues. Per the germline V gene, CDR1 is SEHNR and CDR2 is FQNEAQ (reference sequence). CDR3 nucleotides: TGTGCCAGCAGCTTAGGGGGTCGGCGTGGCTACACCTTC. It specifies CASSLGGRRGYTF.

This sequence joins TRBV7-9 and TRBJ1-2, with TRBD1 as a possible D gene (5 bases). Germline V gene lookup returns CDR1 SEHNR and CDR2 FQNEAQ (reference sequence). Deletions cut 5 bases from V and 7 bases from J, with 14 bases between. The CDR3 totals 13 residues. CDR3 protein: CASSAAGPTGYTF. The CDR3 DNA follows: TGTGCCAGCAGCGCCGCGGGACCTACTGGCTACACCTTC.

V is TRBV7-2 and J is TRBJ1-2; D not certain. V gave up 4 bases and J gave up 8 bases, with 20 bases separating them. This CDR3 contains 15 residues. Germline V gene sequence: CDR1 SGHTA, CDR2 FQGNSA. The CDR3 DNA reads TGTGCCAGCAGCTCGCTTTGGACGGGCGAGGCGGGCTACACCTTC. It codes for CASSSLWTGEAGYTF. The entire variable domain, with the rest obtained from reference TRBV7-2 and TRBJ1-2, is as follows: GAGVSQSPSNKVTEKGKDVELRCDPISGHTALYWYRQSLGQGLEFLIYFQGNSAPDKSGLPSDRFSAERTGGSVSTLTIQRTQQEDSAVYLCASSSLWTGEAGYTFGSGTRLTVV.

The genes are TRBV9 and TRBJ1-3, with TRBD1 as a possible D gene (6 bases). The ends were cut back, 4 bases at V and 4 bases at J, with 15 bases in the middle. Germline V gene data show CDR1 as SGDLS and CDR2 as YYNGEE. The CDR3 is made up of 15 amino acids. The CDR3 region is CASSPIGGHGNTIYF. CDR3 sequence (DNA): TGTGCCAGCAGCCCAATCGGGGGGCACGGAAACACCATATATTTT.